The rows below give T cell receptor beta chains drawn from one sample of a study of CD8 T cells in cerebrospinal fluid in Alzheimer's disease. TCRdb re-called the 10x single-cell sequencing reads and shows each CDR3 protein once, DNA omitted. The sample's table shows 1,200 to 1,500 distinct CDR3 sequences. The sample taken for sequencing was cerebrospinal fluid. Receptors were obtained from a human donor with Alzheimer's disease. Each CDR3 is given with its conserved first and last residue. Only part of the rows carry a size: once, few, many, or a class if the clone is expanded.

size	length	V	J	CDR3
medium-sized	13	TRBV6-5	TRBJ1-2	CASRSAAPYGYTF
large	15	TRBV4-2	TRBJ1-5	CASSHLGRGDQPQHF
large	17	TRBV4-2	TRBJ2-1	CASSLALAVSSYNEQFF
medium-sized	16	TRBV6-5	TRBJ1-6	CASSYSAGTAYSPLHF
medium-sized	15	TRBV6-5	TRBJ2-7	CASSYRSSAFSEQYF
medium-sized	18	TRBV24-1	TRBJ2-2	CATSDLPLARSGTGELFF
.	14	TRBV5-1	TRBJ1-6	CASSVQGERSPLHF
large	14	TRBV7-3	TRBJ2-4	CASSPSIAKNIQYF
large	14	TRBV9	TRBJ1-2	CASSTMSGSYGYTF
medium-sized	13	TRBV19	TRBJ2-3	CASSMGMTDTQYF
medium-sized	18	TRBV5-1	TRBJ2-7	CASSLGPTGTGGTYEQYF
medium-sized	12	TRBV29-1	TRBJ2-1	CSGGQGSNEQFF
medium-sized	14	TRBV5-1	TRBJ2-3	CASSLSGAGDTQYF
medium-sized	13	TRBV20-1	TRBJ1-1	CSAAPGVSSEAFF
large	16	TRBV11-3	TRBJ2-1	CASSLRGSGVMNEQFF
medium-sized	13	TRBV7-9	TRBJ1-2	CASSPTGGAGYTF
medium-sized	13	TRBV13	TRBJ2-2	CASSSRGTGELFF
large	15	TRBV5-1	TRBJ1-5	CASSLTGVSNQPQHF
large	15	TRBV7-9	TRBJ2-7	CASSLGTSGSYEQYF
medium-sized	13	TRBV5-1	TRBJ2-1	CASSGGVNTEQFF
medium-sized	11	TRBV20-1	TRBJ2-1	CSAEIEREQFF
medium-sized	14	TRBV6-5	TRBJ2-3	CASKGRGGTDTQYF